The 8 T cell receptor beta chains presented below share a single source sample, sequenced in a study of T cells in Graves' hyperthyroidism and ophthalmopathy. Using RNA transcripts as the source, TCR beta CDR3 regions were amplified. RT-PCR in the first round (using the HTBI primer set) targeted the TCR CDR3. Using its own MiXCR run on the multiplex PCR reads, TCRdb lists one record per CDR3 protein. The table shows about 110,000 distinct CDR3 sequences, with approximately 16% occurring only once. Sequencing was done on a sample of blood. These receptors came from a woman aged 50 to 60 with Graves' hyperthyroidism.

This chain links TRBV6-5 with TRBJ1-4, with D unresolved. There are 13 residues in the CDR3. Germline assignment: CDR1 MNHEY and CDR2 SVGAGI. With 0 bases removed from V and 8 bases from J, the gap between germline ends came to 7 bases. The CDR3 DNA sequence: TGTGCCAGCAGTTACTCGGGCAAAGAAAAACTGTTTTTT. This gives the protein CASSYSGKEKLFF.

This clonotype has more than one count but fewer than ten. The chain employs TRBV30 and TRBJ2-7; TRBD2 matches 7 bases. The CDR3 loop spans 12 amino acids. Per the germline V gene, CDR1 is GTSNPN and CDR2 is SVGIG (reference sequence). Trimming at V came to 1 base and at J to 7 bases, leaving 4 bases not matched to a gene. The CDR3 DNA reads TGTGCCTGGAGTGGGGGACTACTTGAGCAGTACTTC. Protein product: CAWSGGLLEQYF.

This clonotype was seen many times. The chain is built from TRBV24-1 and TRBJ2-7; D remains ambiguous. The CDR3 sequence is 16 residues long. The germline V gene has CDR1 KGHDR and CDR2 SFDVKD. The V end was cut by 5 bases, the J end by 0 bases, with 16 bases between. In nucleotides, the CDR3 is TGTGCCACCAGTGCCTCGGACGCGAGAAGCTCCTACGAGCAGTACTTC. This translates into CATSASDARSSYEQYF.

This clonotype was seen repeatedly, ten times or more. The chain employs TRBV19 and TRBJ2-2; D gene uncertain. The V end lost 7 bases, the J end lost 6 bases, and 15 bases lay between the germline ends. Germline V lookup: CDR1 LNHDA, CDR2 SQIVND (reference sequence). The CDR3 consists of 14 residues. The CDR3 DNA reads TGTGCCAGTACCTCCTCCCAGGTCCCCGGGGAGCTGTTTTTT. It encodes CASTSSQVPGELFF. Filled out from reference TRBV19 and TRBJ2-2, the complete variable domain reads DGGITQSPKYLFRKEGQNVTLSCEQNLNHDAMYWYRQDPGQGLRLIYYSQIVNDFQKGDIAEGYSVSREKKESFPLTVTSAQKNPTAFYLCASTSSQVPGELFFGEGSRLTVL.

This clonotype has only one observation. The chain has TRBV6-5 and TRBJ2-2; 9 bases match TRBD2. The junction had 12 bases not matched to a gene; V was cut back by 2 bases and J by 5 bases. CDR3 length: 18 residues. Germline V lookup: CDR1 MNHEY, CDR2 SVGAGI. CDR3 sequence (DNA): TGTGCCAGCAGTTACCTCTCGGGCGGGAGGGCAGGGACCGGGGAGCTGTTTTTT. Its translation: CASSYLSGGRAGTGELFF.

This clonotype was observed once. The gene calls are TRBV14 and TRBJ2-7; 13 nucleotides align to TRBD2. The germline gives CDR1 SGHDN, CDR2 FVKESK. Trimming took 2 bases from V and 5 from J; bases not matched to a gene: 3. The CDR3 covers 15 residues. The CDR3 sequence: CASSQHGLAGDEQYF. The CDR3 nucleotides are TGTGCCAGCAGCCAACACGGACTAGCGGGGGACGAGCAGTACTTC.

This clonotype came up many times. This chain connects TRBV18 to TRBJ2-2; D unresolved. This CDR3 is 13 amino acids long. Germline CDR1 and CDR2: KGHSH and LQKENI. Between the trimmed V and J ends, which lost 3 bases and 6 bases, there was a span of 8 bases. CDR3 amino acids: CASSPQQPGELFF. DNA of the CDR3: TGTGCCAGCTCACCTCAGCAGCCCGGGGAGCTGTTTTTT.

This clonotype came up many times. The chain joins TRBV20-1 to TRBJ2-1; a possible D gene is TRBD1 (6 bases). The CDR3 contains 12 residues. Between the trimmed V and J ends, which lost 2 bases and 14 bases, there was a span of 16 bases. Germline V CDR1 and CDR2: DFQATT, SNEGSKA (reference sequence). CDR3 protein: CSARPSGTLEFF. The CDR3 bases are TGCAGTGCTAGACCCTCCGGGACACTGGAGTTCTTC.